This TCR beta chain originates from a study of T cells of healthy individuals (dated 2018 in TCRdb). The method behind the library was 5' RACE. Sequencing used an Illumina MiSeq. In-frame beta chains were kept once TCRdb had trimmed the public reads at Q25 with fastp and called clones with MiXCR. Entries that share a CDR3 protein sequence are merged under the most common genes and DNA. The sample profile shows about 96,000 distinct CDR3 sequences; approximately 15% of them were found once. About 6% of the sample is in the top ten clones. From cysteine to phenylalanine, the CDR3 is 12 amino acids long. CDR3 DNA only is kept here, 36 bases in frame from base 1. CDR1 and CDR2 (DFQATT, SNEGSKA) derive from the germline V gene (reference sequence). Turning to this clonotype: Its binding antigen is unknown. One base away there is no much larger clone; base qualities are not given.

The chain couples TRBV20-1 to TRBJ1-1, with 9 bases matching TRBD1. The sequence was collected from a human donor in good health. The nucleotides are TGCAGCCACAGGGGGCTAAGCACTGAAGCTTTCTTT. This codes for CSHRGLSTEAFF.